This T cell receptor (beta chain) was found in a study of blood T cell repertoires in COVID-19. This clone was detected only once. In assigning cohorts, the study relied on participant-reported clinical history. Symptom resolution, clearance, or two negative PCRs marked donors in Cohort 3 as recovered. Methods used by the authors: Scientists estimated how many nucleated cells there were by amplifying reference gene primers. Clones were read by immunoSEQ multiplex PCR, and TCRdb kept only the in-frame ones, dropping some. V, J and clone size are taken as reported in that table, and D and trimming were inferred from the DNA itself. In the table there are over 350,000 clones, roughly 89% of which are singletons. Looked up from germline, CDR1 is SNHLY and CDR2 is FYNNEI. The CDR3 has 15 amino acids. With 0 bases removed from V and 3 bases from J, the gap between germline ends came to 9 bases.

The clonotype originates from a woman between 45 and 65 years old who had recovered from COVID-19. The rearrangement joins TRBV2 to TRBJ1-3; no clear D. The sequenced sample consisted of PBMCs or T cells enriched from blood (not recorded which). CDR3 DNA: TGTGCCAGCAGTGAAGCGCTTGGGAGTGGAAACACCATATATTTT. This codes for CASSEALGSGNTIYF.